The clone carrying this T cell receptor beta chain was seen a handful of times. Antigen specificity is unknown. The authors amplified TCR beta CDR3 regions from RNA transcripts. Amplification began with first-round RT-PCR using HTBI primers, then second-round multiplex PCR was performed. One entry per CDR3 protein, called by TCRdb with MiXCR from the multiplex PCR reads. Among over a million distinct CDR3 sequences, about 38% were seen once, and the ten largest hold around 10%. CDR3 length equals 17 residues. The V gene lost 5 bases and the J gene lost 7 bases, with 27 bases spanning the gap. Germline V gene data show CDR1 as MNHEY and CDR2 as SVGEGT. These data are taken from a study of Graves' ophthalmopathy and Graves' hyperthyroidism. Overall study context: No progression to ophthalmopathy over 18 months defined stable hyperthyroidism.

Study results and caveats: Ophthalmopathy versus stable hyperthyroidism: 13-signature model gave less than 90% sensitivity, less than 83% specificity. Forecasting of ophthalmopathy progression by the model achieved roughly 69% sensitivity and around 77% specificity.

The J gene is TRBJ2-7, the V gene TRBV6-2 or TRBV6-3; D not resolved. Sequencing was carried out using peripheral blood or thyroid tissue (not recorded which). The receptor was derived from an adult man with Graves' hyperthyroidism. The CDR3 DNA sequence: TGTGCCAGCAGTAACCACCCGGCCGAGGCCCCCCGATGGGAGCAGTACTTC. It encodes CASSNHPAEAPRWEQYF.